These 31 T cell receptor beta chains were all obtained from the same sample, sequenced in a study of T cell clonotyping in hematopoietic cell transplantation. The repertoire was sequenced with immunoSEQ multiplex PCR; TCRdb's copy has only in-frame clones and lacks some. The repertoire includes 15,000 to 20,000 clones, 80% to 90% of them detected once, and 4% to 5.5% sits in the top ten. Specimen: peripheral blood mononuclear cells. These receptors all come from a middle-aged woman in good health. Some clones in this sample may be carry-over from other donors' samples.

The rearrangement uses TRBV7-6 and TRBJ2-1; 10 nucleotides line up with TRBD2. Germline CDR1 is SGHVS and CDR2 is FNYEAQ. The CDR3 has 15 residues. Trimming cost V 1 base and J 9 bases; bases outside gene matches: 6. Here the CDR3 DNA reads TGTGCCAGCAGCTTAGGAATAGCGGGAGGTAGTGAGCAGTTCTTC. It yields the protein CASSLGIAGGSEQFF.

The genes are TRBV20-1 and TRBJ2-2; unclear D gene. The CDR3 extends over 11 amino acids. The V gene's germline CDR1 is DFQATT and CDR2 SNEGSKA (reference sequence). V was trimmed by 6 bases and J by 2 bases, leaving 4 bases between them. The CDR3 region is CSADNTGELFF. The CDR3 coding sequence is TGCAGTGCCGACAACACCGGGGAGCTGTTTTTT.

The V and J genes are TRBV2 and TRBJ2-3; TRBD1 might be the D (7 bases). This CDR3 contains 14 residues. The V end lost 8 bases, the J end lost 6 bases, and 18 bases lay between the germline ends. CDR1 is SNHLY, CDR2 FYNNEI, per germline. As DNA, the CDR3 is TGTGCCAGCGGAGGGGGACAGCTATATGATACGCAGTATTTT. Its translation is CASGGGQLYDTQYF.

This clone was seen more than once but under ten times. This sequence joins TRBV9 and TRBJ2-3; D is uncertain. CDR1 SGDLS and CDR2 YYNGEE come from the germline V gene. The CDR3 is 15 amino acids. The V end lost 0 bases, the J end lost 7 bases, and 15 bases lay between the germline ends. CDR3 loop: CASSVAPAAPNTQYF. The CDR3 DNA sequence: TGTGCCAGCAGCGTAGCTCCGGCAGCCCCGAATACGCAGTATTTT.

The chain combines TRBV9 with TRBJ2-2, with D perhaps TRBD1 (6 bases). This CDR3 comprises 17 residues. V lost 4 bases to trimming and J lost 0 bases, with 16 bases between them. CDR1 and CDR2 (germline): SGDLS, YYNGEE. The CDR3 nucleotides read TGTGCCAGCAGCCACAGTAGGACAGTCGCGAACACCGGGGAGCTGTTTTTT. Protein sequence: CASSHSRTVANTGELFF.

CDR3 bases: TGTGCCAGTAGTATAGTCGGGTTTGGCTACACCTTC. Translated: CASSIVGFGYTF. The rearrangement joins TRBV19 to TRBJ1-2; no firm D call. V dropped 1 base and J dropped 7 bases, with 7 bases sitting between them. CDR3 size: 12 residues. The germline V gene has CDR1 LNHDA and CDR2 SQIVND (reference sequence).

Points on this clone: The DNA is left out, because the CDR3 cannot be placed on it with certainty; the CDR3 is given as TCRdb lists it. The J gene is TRBJ2-7, the V gene TRBV21-1; the listed D gene, TRBD2, was not tested against the DNA. TRBV21-1 corresponds to a pseudogene. The CDR3 is 16 residues long, ends included. The CDR3 spells CASSKVGAGSSYEQYF.

V is TRBV6-5 and J is TRBJ2-7; tentatively, D is TRBD2 (5 bases). Trimming took 10 bases from V and 6 from J, leaving 13 bases between them. This CDR3 is 11 amino acids long. CDR1 MNHEY and CDR2 SVGAGI come from the germline V gene. CDR3 in amino acids: CATGMAGEQYF. CDR3 sequence (DNA): TGTGCCACGGGAATGGCCGGCGAGCAGTACTTC.

V gene TRBV2 combines with J gene TRBJ2-1; possibly TRBD1 for D (6 bases). The CDR3 contains 18 residues. The V gene's germline CDR1 is SNHLY and CDR2 FYNNEI. V lost 0 bases and J 2 bases, leaving 17 bases between the germline ends. The CDR3 coding sequence is TGTGCCAGCAGTGAAGCGGCGGCGGGCAGGGGTGCCTACAATGAGCAGTTCTTC. Translated, it gives CASSEAAAGRGAYNEQFF.

The V gene is TRBV9, the J gene TRBJ2-1, with unresolved D. The CDR3 runs to 15 residues. Trimming shortened V by 0 bases and J by 6 bases, and 13 bases separated the two germline ends. CDR1 and CDR2 (germline): SGDLS, YYNGEE. CDR3 coding DNA: TGTGCCAGCAGCGTAGAGGCGGCAGTCGGCAATGAGCAGTTCTTC. It yields the protein CASSVEAAVGNEQFF.

The chain links TRBV20-1 to TRBJ1-4; D gene unclear. The CDR3 is 11 amino acids. CDR1 and CDR2 from the germline V gene are DFQATT and SNEGSKA (reference sequence). Trimming pared 3 bases from V and 7 bases from J, leaving 6 bases between. The CDR3 here is CSARNSEKLFF. CDR3 sequence (DNA): TGCAGTGCTAGGAACAGTGAAAAACTGTTTTTT.

The chain is built from TRBV7-2 and TRBJ2-7; 7 nucleotides match TRBD1. The germline CDR1 and CDR2 sequences are SGHTA and FQGNSA. The CDR3 spans 14 residues. The ends lost 5 bases at V and 1 base at J; junction bases unmatched: 5. This chain's CDR3 is CASSPSGQSYEQYF. The DNA for the CDR3 is TGTGCCAGCAGCCCCTCGGGACAGTCCTACGAGCAGTACTTC.

This rearrangement joins TRBV20-1 to TRBJ1-2, with unresolved D. Germline CDR1 reads DFQATT; CDR2 reads SNEGSKA (reference sequence). Trimming left V 6 bases short and J 8 bases short, with 13 bases between. The CDR3 spans 11 residues. The CDR3 is CSAQVGAGYTF. The CDR3 bases are TGCAGTGCCCAGGTTGGAGCGGGCTACACCTTC.

This chain connects TRBV7-9 to TRBJ2-3; D might be TRBD2 (5 bases). V lost 1 base and J lost 6, with 11 bases in between. CDR1 is SEHNR and CDR2 is FQNEAQ in the germline V gene (reference sequence). CDR3 length: 14 amino acids. CDR3 region: CASSLGREADTQYF. In nucleotides, the CDR3 is TGTGCCAGCAGCTTAGGCCGGGAAGCGGATACGCAGTATTTT.

The chain uses TRBV25-1 and TRBJ1-4; a possible D gene is TRBD1 (5 bases). Trimming took 0 bases from V and 8 from J, leaving 16 bases between them. Germline-derived CDR1 and CDR2 are MGHDK and SYGVNS. The CDR3 sequence is 16 residues long. The CDR3 nucleotides read TGTGCCAGCAGTGAATATACTGGGACCCCGGGGGAAAAACTGTTTTTT. Translated: CASSEYTGTPGEKLFF. Full variable domain (rest looked up from reference TRBV25-1 and TRBJ1-4): EADIYQTPRYLVIGTGKKITLECSQTMGHDKMYWYQQDPGMELHLIHYSYGVNSTEKGDLSSESTVSRIRTEHFPLTLESARPSHTSQYLCASSEYTGTPGEKLFFGSGTQLSVL.

This sequence joins TRBV11-3 and TRBJ1-2; D not resolved. CDR3 length: 15 residues. In germline, CDR1 is SGHNT, CDR2 YENEEA. V was cut by 5 bases and J by 0 bases, with 13 bases left in between. For the CDR3, the DNA is TGTGCCAGCAGCCCAATTCGGGGAACTAACTATGGCTACACCTTC. Translated: CASSPIRGTNYGYTF.

This chain links TRBV7-2 with TRBJ2-3; 7 bases agree with TRBD1. Trimming removed 5 bases from V and 4 bases from J; junction bases left unmatched: 9. Germline CDR1 SGHTA, CDR2 FQGNSA. This CDR3 has 15 amino acids. The CDR3 DNA follows: TGTGCCAGCAGCGCCCGACAGGGTGAGGCAGATACGCAGTATTTT. Amino acid sequence: CASSARQGEADTQYF.

This chain connects TRBV28 to TRBJ2-5, with TRBD2 matching over 13 bases. This CDR3 comprises 15 residues. V shed 9 bases, J shed 5 bases, and the junction held 9 bases outside the gene matches. Germline CDR1 reads MDHEN; CDR2 reads SYDVKM. CDR3 coding DNA: TGTGCCAGACGAAGGCGGACTAGCGGGAGTGAGACCCAGTACTTC. Amino acid sequence: CARRRRTSGSETQYF.

V is TRBV19 and J is TRBJ2-7; D is perhaps TRBD2 (6 bases). Germline V CDR1 and CDR2: LNHDA, SQIVND (reference sequence). This CDR3 has 15 amino acids. Trimming stripped 3 bases from V and 0 bases from J, with 12 bases between. CDR3 sequence (DNA): TGTGCCAGTAGTATGACCACTAGCAGCTCCTACGAGCAGTACTTC. Translation gives CASSMTTSSSYEQYF.

The chain uses TRBV7-8 and TRBJ2-1, with TRBD1 identical over 7 bases. The germline gives CDR1 SGHVS, CDR2 FQNEAQ. Trimming at V came to 5 bases and at J to 8 bases, leaving 6 bases not matched to a gene. The CDR3 is 13 amino acids. CDR3 sequence: CASSKRQGHEQFF. CDR3 nucleotides: TGTGCCAGCAGCAAACGACAGGGTCATGAGCAGTTCTTC.

The chain uses TRBV14 and TRBJ1-5, with D possibly TRBD1 on 5 matching bases. The CDR3 sequence is 14 residues long. Trimming took 1 base from V and 4 from J, leaving 8 bases between them. Germline V gives CDR1 SGHDN, CDR2 FVKESK. DNA for the CDR3: TGTGCCAGCAGCCAAGCCGGGGGGAATCAGCCCCAGCATTTT. Its translation is CASSQAGGNQPQHF.

This clone was seen a few times. The rearrangement uses TRBV6-6 and TRBJ1-1; no definite D call. The V end was cut by 2 bases, the J end by 1 base, with 5 bases between. CDR1 and CDR2 (germline): MNHNY, SVGAGI (reference sequence). This CDR3 comprises 13 residues. In nucleotides, the CDR3 is TGTGCCAGCAGTTACGAGGCGAACACTGAAGCTTTCTTT. It encodes CASSYEANTEAFF.

The gene calls are TRBV30 and TRBJ1-2; TRBD1 matches at 10 bases. Trimming took 3 bases from V and 2 from J; bases not matched to a gene: 3. The CDR3 covers 14 residues. Per the germline V gene, CDR1 is GTSNPN and CDR2 is SVGIG (reference sequence). The CDR3: CAWSRDRGNYGYTF. Written as DNA, the CDR3 is TGTGCCTGGAGCCGGGACAGGGGAAACTATGGCTACACCTTC.

V and J are TRBV6-6 and TRBJ2-7; D is possibly TRBD2 (6 bases). V lost 5 bases and J lost 1, with 12 bases in between. Germline V gene sequence: CDR1 MNHNY, CDR2 SVGAGI (reference sequence). This CDR3 comprises 14 residues. The CDR3 nucleotides read TGTGCCAGCAGTACCGGAGGGCCTTCCTACGAGCAGTACTTC. It yields the protein CASSTGGPSYEQYF.

The rearrangement uses TRBV2 and TRBJ2-5; possibly TRBD2 for D (6 bases). Germline CDR1 reads SNHLY; CDR2 reads FYNNEI. V was pared by 6 bases and J by 1 base, with 12 bases between. The CDR3 has 14 amino acids. DNA for the CDR3: TGTGCCAGCAGGAGGATAGCGGCCCAAGAGACCCAGTACTTC. Protein: CASRRIAAQETQYF.

The chain couples TRBV7-2 to TRBJ2-2; D is possibly TRBD1 (5 bases). The CDR3 is 13 amino acids. Germline V gene data show CDR1 as SGHTA and CDR2 as FQGNSA. V was clipped by 4 bases and J by 7 bases, with 10 bases between them. In nucleotides, the CDR3 is TGTGCCAGCAGCTGGGGCCGGAGCGGGGAGCTGTTTTTT. Its protein is CASSWGRSGELFF.

J is TRBJ2-5 and V is TRBV5-4; maybe TRBD2 (7 bases). The germline gives CDR1 SGHNT, CDR2 YYREEE (reference sequence). Trimming cost V 2 bases and J 5 bases, with 13 bases left between them. The CDR3 sequence is 14 residues long. The CDR3 reads CASSLGGAQETQYF. CDR3 DNA: TGTGCCAGCAGCTTAGGGGGGGCGCAGGAGACCCAGTACTTC.

The chain employs TRBV4-3 and TRBJ2-2; D gene ambiguous. V was shortened by 1 base and J by 5 bases, with 8 bases between the two germline ends. CDR3 length: 14 amino acids. From germline, CDR1 is LGHNA and CDR2 YSLEER. For the CDR3, the DNA is TGCGCCAGCAGCCAAGTAACGCAGACCGGGGAGCTGTTTTTT. It yields the protein CASSQVTQTGELFF.

V is TRBV7-9 and J is TRBJ1-1; 8 bases align to TRBD1. V lost 2 bases to trimming and J lost 3 bases; unmatched junction nucleotides: 11. This CDR3 region has 17 residues. CDR1 and CDR2 from the germline V gene are SEHNR and FQNEAQ (reference sequence). The DNA of the CDR3 is TGTGCCAGCAGCTTACCTTGGACAGGGAGATTTCACACTGAAGCTTTCTTT. Its protein is CASSLPWTGRFHTEAFF. Drawing the rest from reference TRBV7-9 and TRBJ1-1, the complete variable domain is DTGVSQNPRHKITKRGQNVTFRCDPISEHNRLYWYRQTLGQGPEFLTYFQNEAQLEKSRLLSDRFSAERPKGSFSTLEIQRTEQGDSAMYLCASSLPWTGRFHTEAFFGQGTRLTVV.

The rearrangement uses TRBV29-1 and TRBJ1-6; D not resolved. Germline loops: CDR1 SQVTM, CDR2 ANQGSEA. Trimming removed 5 bases from V and 4 bases from J, with 9 bases in between. The CDR3 is 13 residues long. The CDR3 DNA is TGCAGCGTTAATGACGGATATAATTCACCCCTCCACTTT. It yields the protein CSVNDGYNSPLHF.

The rearrangement joins TRBV2 to TRBJ1-3; TRBD1 matches 7 bases. V trimming: 4 bases; J trimming: 0 bases; junction bases outside the gene matches: 3. The CDR3 is 15 amino acids. Germline CDR1 SNHLY, CDR2 FYNNEI. CDR3 amino acids: CASSAGTVSGNTIYF. The CDR3 DNA sequence: TGTGCCAGCAGTGCAGGGACAGTCTCTGGAAACACCATATATTTT.